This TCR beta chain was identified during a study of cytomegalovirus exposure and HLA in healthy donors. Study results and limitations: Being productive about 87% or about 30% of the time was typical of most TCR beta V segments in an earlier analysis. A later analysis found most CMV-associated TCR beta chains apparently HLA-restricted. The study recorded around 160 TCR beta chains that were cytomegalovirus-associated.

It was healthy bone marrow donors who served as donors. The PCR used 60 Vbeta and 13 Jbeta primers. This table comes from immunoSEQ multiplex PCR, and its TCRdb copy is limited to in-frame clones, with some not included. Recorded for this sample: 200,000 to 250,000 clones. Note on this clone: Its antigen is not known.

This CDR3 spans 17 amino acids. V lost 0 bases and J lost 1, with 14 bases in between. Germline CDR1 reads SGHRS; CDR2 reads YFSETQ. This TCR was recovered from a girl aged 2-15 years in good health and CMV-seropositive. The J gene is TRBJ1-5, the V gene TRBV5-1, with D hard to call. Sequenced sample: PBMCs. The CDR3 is CASSLGPGSPSNQPQHF. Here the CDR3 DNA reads TGCGCCAGCAGCTTGGGCCCGGGATCTCCAAGCAATCAGCCCCAGCATTTT.